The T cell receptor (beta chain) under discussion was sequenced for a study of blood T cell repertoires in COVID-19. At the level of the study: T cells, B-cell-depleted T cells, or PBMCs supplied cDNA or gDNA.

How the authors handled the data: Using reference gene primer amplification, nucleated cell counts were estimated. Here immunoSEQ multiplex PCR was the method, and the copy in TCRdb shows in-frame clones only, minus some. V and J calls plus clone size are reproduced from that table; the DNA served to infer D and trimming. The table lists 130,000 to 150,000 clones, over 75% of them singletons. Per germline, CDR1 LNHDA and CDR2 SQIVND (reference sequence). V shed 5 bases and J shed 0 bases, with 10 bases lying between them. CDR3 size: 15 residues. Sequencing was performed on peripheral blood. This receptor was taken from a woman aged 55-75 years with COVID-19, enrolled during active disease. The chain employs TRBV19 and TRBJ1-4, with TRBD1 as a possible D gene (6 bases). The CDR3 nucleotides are TGTGCCAGTAGTCTGGGACACCCAACTAATGAAAAACTGTTTTTT. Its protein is CASSLGHPTNEKLFF.